This record concerns one T cell receptor beta chain sequence. The data are from a study of T cells after somatic rescue of genetic block. Produced via immunoSEQ multiplex PCR; TCRdb's table is partial and in-frame only. This table holds 9,500 to 15,000 clones, 65% to 75% found once. The sample taken for sequencing was peripheral blood mononuclear cells (PBMCs). The TCR originated in a boy between 10 and 17 years old.

The CDR3 DNA is TGCAGCGTATTAGCGGGAGGGAGGTACGAGCAGTACTTC. It yields the protein CSVLAGGRYEQYF. This chain uses TRBV29-1 with TRBJ2-7; the match to TRBD2 covers 11 bases. With 6 bases clipped from V and 4 bases from J, the junction kept 5 bases outside the gene matches. Germline V gene data show CDR1 as SQVTM and CDR2 as ANQGSEA. The CDR3 runs 13 residues.